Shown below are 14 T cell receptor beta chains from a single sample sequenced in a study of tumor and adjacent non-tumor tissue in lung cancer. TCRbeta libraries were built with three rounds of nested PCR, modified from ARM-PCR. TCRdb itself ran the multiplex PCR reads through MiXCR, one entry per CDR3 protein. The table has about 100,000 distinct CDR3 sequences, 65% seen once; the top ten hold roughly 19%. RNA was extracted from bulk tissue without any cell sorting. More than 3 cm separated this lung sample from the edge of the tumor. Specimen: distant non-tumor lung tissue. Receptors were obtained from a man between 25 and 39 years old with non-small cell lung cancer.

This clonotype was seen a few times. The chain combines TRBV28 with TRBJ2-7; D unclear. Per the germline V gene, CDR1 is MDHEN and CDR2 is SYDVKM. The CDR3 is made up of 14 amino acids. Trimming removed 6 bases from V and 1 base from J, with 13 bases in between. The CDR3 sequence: CASRSHGRSYEQYF. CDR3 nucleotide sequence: TGTGCCAGCAGGAGCCACGGTCGATCCTACGAGCAGTACTTC.

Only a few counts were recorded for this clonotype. CDR3 residues: CASSFRPQLGELFF. CDR3 DNA sequence: TGTGCCAGCAGCTTCCGTCCCCAGCTCGGGGAGCTGTTTTTT. V gene TRBV11-2 combines with J gene TRBJ2-2; D gene unclear. V was trimmed by 3 bases and J by 7 bases, leaving 12 bases between them. Germline V gene lookup returns CDR1 SGHAT and CDR2 FQNNGV. This CDR3 is 14 amino acids long.

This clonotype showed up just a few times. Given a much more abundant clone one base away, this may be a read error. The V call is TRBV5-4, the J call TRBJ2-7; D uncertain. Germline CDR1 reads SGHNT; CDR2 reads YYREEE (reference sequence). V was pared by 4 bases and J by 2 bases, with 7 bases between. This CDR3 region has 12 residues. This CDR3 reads CASSQSPYEQYF. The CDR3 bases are TGTGCCAGCAGCCAGAGCCCCTACGAGCAGTACTTC.

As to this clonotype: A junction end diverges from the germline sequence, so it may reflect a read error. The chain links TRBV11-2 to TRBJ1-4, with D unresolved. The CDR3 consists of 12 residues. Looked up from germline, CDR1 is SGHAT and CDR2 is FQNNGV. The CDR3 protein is CVSSLGSEKLFF. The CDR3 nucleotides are TGTGTCAGCAGTCTCGGCAGTGAAAAACTGTTTTTT.

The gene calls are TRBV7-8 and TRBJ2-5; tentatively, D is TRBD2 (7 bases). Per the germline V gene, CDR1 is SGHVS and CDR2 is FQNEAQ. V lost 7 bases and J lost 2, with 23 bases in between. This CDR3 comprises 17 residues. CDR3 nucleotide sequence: TGTGCCAGCACCATAGGGGGGGGGGGCGTGCGACAAGAGACCCAGTACTTC. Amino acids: CASTIGGGGVRQETQYF.

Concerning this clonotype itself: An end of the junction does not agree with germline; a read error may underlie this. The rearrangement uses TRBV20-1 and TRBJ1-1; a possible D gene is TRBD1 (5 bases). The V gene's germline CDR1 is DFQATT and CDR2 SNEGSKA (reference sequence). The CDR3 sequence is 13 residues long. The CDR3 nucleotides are TGCTGTGCTAGAGAGGTGGGGGACACTGAAGCTTTCTTT. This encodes CCAREVGDTEAFF.

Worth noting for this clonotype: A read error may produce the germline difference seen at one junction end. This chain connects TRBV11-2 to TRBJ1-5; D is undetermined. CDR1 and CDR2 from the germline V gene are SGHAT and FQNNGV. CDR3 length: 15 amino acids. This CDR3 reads CASSLNRMSNEPQHF. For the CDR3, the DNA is TGTGCCAGCAGCTTAAATCGAATGTCCAATGAGCCCCAGCATTTT.

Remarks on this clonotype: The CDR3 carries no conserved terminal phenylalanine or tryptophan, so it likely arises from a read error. For the CDR3, the DNA is TGCAGTGCTAGAGATCAAGGAGGGGTGTGCAATGAGCAGTTCTCC. Translating gives CSARDQGGVCNEQFS. The V call is TRBV20-1, the J call TRBJ2-1; D might be TRBD2 (6 bases). Per germline, CDR1 DFQATT and CDR2 SNEGSKA (reference sequence). The CDR3 is made up of 15 amino acids. V was shortened by 0 bases and J by 6 bases, with 15 bases between the two germline ends.

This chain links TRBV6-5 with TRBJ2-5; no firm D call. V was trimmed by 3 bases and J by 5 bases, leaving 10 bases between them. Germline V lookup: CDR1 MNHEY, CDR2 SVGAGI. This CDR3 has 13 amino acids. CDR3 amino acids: CASSYAASETQYF. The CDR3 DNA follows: TGTGCCAGCAGTTATGCGGCATCTGAGACCCAGTACTTC.

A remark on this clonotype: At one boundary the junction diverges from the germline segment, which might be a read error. The CDR3 bases are TGCAGTGCTACCGGGACAGGGGCTTACTATTCCTATAATGAGCAGTTCTTC. Translation gives CSATGTGAYYSYNEQFF. This rearrangement joins TRBV20-1 to TRBJ2-1, with TRBD1 identical over 10 bases. The CDR3 extends over 17 amino acids. From germline, CDR1 is DFQATT and CDR2 SNEGSKA (reference sequence).

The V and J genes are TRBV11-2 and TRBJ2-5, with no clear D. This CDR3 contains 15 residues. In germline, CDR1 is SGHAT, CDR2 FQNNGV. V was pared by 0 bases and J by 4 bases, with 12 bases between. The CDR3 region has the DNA TGTGCCAGCAGCTTAGATCATGGAAACCTAGAGACCCAGTACTTC. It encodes CASSLDHGNLETQYF.

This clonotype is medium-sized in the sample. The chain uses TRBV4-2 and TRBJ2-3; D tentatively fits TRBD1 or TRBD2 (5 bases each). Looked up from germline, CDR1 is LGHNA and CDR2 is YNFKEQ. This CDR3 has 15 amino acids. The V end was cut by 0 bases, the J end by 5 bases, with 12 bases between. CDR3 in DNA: TGTGCCAGCAGCCAAGATTTAAGGGACCAAGATACGCAGTATTTT. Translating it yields CASSQDLRDQDTQYF.

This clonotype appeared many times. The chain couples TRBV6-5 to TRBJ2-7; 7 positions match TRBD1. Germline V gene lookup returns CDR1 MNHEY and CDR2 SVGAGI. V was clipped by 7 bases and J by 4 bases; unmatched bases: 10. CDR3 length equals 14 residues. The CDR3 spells CASNPSGGSYEQYF. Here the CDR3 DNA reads TGTGCCAGCAACCCTTCAGGGGGATCGTACGAGCAGTACTTC.

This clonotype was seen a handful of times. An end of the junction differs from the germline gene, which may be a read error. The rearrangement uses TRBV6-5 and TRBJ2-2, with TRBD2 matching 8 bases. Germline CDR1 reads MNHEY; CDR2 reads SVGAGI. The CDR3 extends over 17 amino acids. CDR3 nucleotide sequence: TGTGCCAGCAGTTGCTCGAAAATAGCGGGAACTATCGGGGGGCTGTTTTTT. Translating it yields CASSCSKIAGTIGGLFF.